This record covers a single TCR beta chain. This CDR3 is 13 amino acids long. From germline, CDR1 is MNHEY and CDR2 SMNVEV (reference sequence). The V end lost 3 bases, the J end lost 3 bases, and 8 bases lay between the germline ends. The data derive from a study of shared clonotypes between healthy human individuals. Whole-study context: Researchers assigned three CD4 naive, three CD4 memory, two CD8 naive and one CD8 memory plate to each donor.

In the original workflow: Filtering differed for immunoSEQ, which gave only junction sequences without quality scores. The method was immunoSEQ multiplex PCR; TCRdb's version includes in-frame clones alone and lacks a portion of them. V and J calls plus clone size are reproduced from that table; the DNA served to infer D and trimming. Of about 2.2 million clones in the sample, about 94% were seen once. Cells designated naive CD8 were CD45RO-negative and were positively selected for CCR7, with terminally differentiated effector memory CD45RA+ cells excluded. This TCR was sampled from a man aged 18 to 29 in good health. Some clones in this sample may be carry-over from other donors' samples. Material: naive CD8+ T cells from PBMCs. The J gene is TRBJ1-2, the V gene TRBV27; the D is unclear. Here the CDR3 reads CASSFGVDYGYTF. The CDR3 DNA reads TGTGCCAGCAGTTTTGGGGTAGACTATGGCTACACCTTC.